The entry that follows covers one T cell receptor beta chain sequence. V dropped 7 bases and J dropped 5 bases, with 17 bases sitting between them. Per germline, CDR1 LNHDA and CDR2 SQIVND (reference sequence). CDR3 length equals 14 residues. This specimen belongs to a study of blood T cell repertoires in COVID-19. Donors in Cohort 3 who had recovered were those with two negative PCRs, healthcare professional clearance, or resolution of their symptoms. Repertoires were generated with immunoSEQ multiplex PCR, while TCRdb's copy carries only in-frame clones and drops some. The sample has 200,000 to 250,000 clones, about 87% seen once; the top ten hold about 2.6%.

This chain uses TRBV19 with TRBJ1-1; TRBD1 is a possible D gene (6 bases). This receptor was taken from a woman in her twenties or thirties who had recovered from COVID-19. The specimen sequenced was PBMCs or T cells enriched from blood (not recorded which). The CDR3 nucleotides read TGTGCCAGTACCACAGGGTTAATGAGGACTGAAGCTTTCTTT. It yields the protein CASTTGLMRTEAFF.